This T cell receptor beta chain is from a study of response to subunit inactivated influenza vaccine. Via MiXCR, TCRdb re-called the RT-PCR reads, giving one row per CDR3 protein. Here the sample spans almost 250,000 distinct CDR3 sequences, 10% to 15% being singletons. As regards this clonotype: Its antigen is as yet unknown.

J was trimmed by 6 bases and V by 4 bases; bases with no gene match: 6. Germline CDR1 reads SGHRS; CDR2 reads YFSETQ. The CDR3 extends over 14 amino acids. Study findings and constraints: Each seasonal influenza vaccination recruits few new T cells, the authors suggested.

V and J are TRBV5-1 and TRBJ2-5, with 10 positions matching TRBD1. This sample comprised non-naive T cells sorted from PBMCs, obtained 14 days before vaccination. The receptor was derived from a man aged 50 to 60 who received an inactivated influenza vaccine. The CDR3 nucleotides are TGCGCCAGCAGCCCGGGACAGGGGAGAAAGACCCAGTACTTC. Its protein is CASSPGQGRKTQYF. Full variable domain (missing parts from reference TRBV5-1 and TRBJ2-5): KAGVTQTPRYLIKTRGQQVTLSCSPISGHRSVSWYQQTPGQGLQFLFEYFSETQRNKGNFPGRFSGRQFSNSRSEMNVSTLELGDSALYLCASSPGQGRKTQYFGPGTRLLVL.